This T cell receptor beta chain was identified in a study of cytomegalovirus exposure and HLA in healthy donors. Study-level points and caveats: As a later analysis showed, a missense DCLRE1C variant was linked to trimming of TCR beta V- and J-genes. 87-base-pair reads could not separate some V segments, including TRBV6-2 and TRBV6-3. Researchers reported from a later analysis that most CMV-associated TCR beta chains appeared HLA-restricted.

PCR was performed using 60 Vbeta and 13 Jbeta primers. Sequencing was performed with immunoSEQ multiplex PCR; in TCRdb, only in-frame clones are kept and a portion is missing. The sample has a few hundred thousand clones; over 65% are singletons. In germline, CDR1 is MNHEY, CDR2 SVGAGI. The CDR3 sequence is 16 residues long. Trimming removed 2 bases from V and 7 bases from J; junction bases left unmatched: 9. Regarding this clone: Its specificity is unknown.

The receptor was isolated from a woman between 55 and 75 years old in good health and CMV-seropositive. The sample comprised PBMCs. The genes are TRBV6-5 and TRBJ2-1, with 9 bases fitting TRBD1. The DNA of the CDR3 is TGTGCCAGCAGTTACGTCCCGGGACAGGGTTGGAATGAGCAGTTCTTC. Its translation: CASSYVPGQGWNEQFF.